What follows is one T cell receptor (beta chain) and its context. Its specificity is unknown. A clone one base away is much larger, so this may be a read error. This sample is part of a study of CD8 T cells in ankylosing spondylitis. General study results and limits: Enrichment of disease-linked clones was reportedly significant in matched ankylosing spondylitis synovial fluid.

One entry per CDR3 protein, called by TCRdb with MiXCR from the 5' RACE reads. The sample lists around 330,000 distinct CDR3 sequences, around a tenth seen once, with roughly 9.5% in the top ten. The V and J ends lost 4 bases and 6 bases respectively, with 20 bases between them. This CDR3 has 16 residues. Germline V gene lookup returns CDR1 SGHRS and CDR2 YFSETQ. The gene calls are TRBV5-1 and TRBJ2-1, with a weak D call TRBD2 (6 bases). The material sequenced was blood, either unsorted or a sorted T cell fraction (not recorded which). The source of this sequence is a female donor with ankylosing spondylitis or in good health (not recorded which). CDR3 amino acids: CASSPPTGVLSNEQFF. CDR3 sequence (DNA): TGCGCCAGCAGCCCTCCCACGGGGGTACTTTCCAATGAGCAGTTCTTC.